This T cell receptor (beta chain) is drawn from a study of blood T cell repertoires in COVID-19. This clone appeared once. Sequenced by immunoSEQ multiplex PCR; TCRdb stores in-frame clones only, minus some. The sample includes roughly 140,000 clones, about 80% of them seen just once. The germline V and J ends were trimmed by 6 bases and 3 bases, with 12 bases remaining between them. Germline CDR1 and CDR2: MNHEY and SVGAGI. This CDR3 is built from 13 residues. The genes are TRBV6-5 and TRBJ2-7; D remains ambiguous. The TCR comes from an older man with acute or convalescent COVID-19. Source material: peripheral blood. The CDR3 DNA follows: TGTGCCAGCAGCCCGAGCGTTGGCTACGAGCAGTACTTC. This encodes CASSPSVGYEQYF.